This entry lists 2 T cell receptor beta chains sequenced from one sample in a study of T cell repertoires and HLA-DP antigens. The data were produced by immunoSEQ multiplex PCR, yet TCRdb's version contains in-frame clones alone and is incomplete. The data show fewer than 95,000 clones, 86% seen once. No antigen has been assigned to these receptors. The sequenced material came from CD4+ T cells from PBMCs. These receptors all come from a man aged 50-59 years in good health and CMV-seronegative.

This clone was counted a single time. V is TRBV5-1 and J is TRBJ2-6, with D tentatively TRBD1 or TRBD2 (5 bases each). CDR3 length: 17 residues. V dropped 0 bases and J dropped 1 base, with 11 bases sitting between them. Looked up from germline, CDR1 is SGHRS and CDR2 is YFSETQ. CDR3 in amino acids: CASSLGDEFSGANVLTF. DNA for the CDR3: TGCGCCAGCAGCTTGGGGGACGAGTTTTCTGGGGCCAACGTCCTGACTTTC.

The chain combines TRBV9 with TRBJ2-3; D gene uncertain. This CDR3 is 11 amino acids long. The germline V gene has CDR1 SGDLS and CDR2 YYNGEE. Trimming cost V 0 bases and J 6 bases, with 2 bases left between them. CDR3 DNA sequence: TGTGCCAGCAGCGTAGCGGATACGCAGTATTTT. Translation: CASSVADTQYF.